This T cell receptor (beta chain) was profiled in a study of blood T cell repertoires in COVID-19. Study-level information: The United States, Italy and Spain were the sources of the acute and convalescent COVID-19 samples. T cells, B-cell-depleted T cells, or PBMCs provided the cDNA or gDNA that served as material.

The CDR3 loop spans 14 amino acids. The junction had 4 bases not matched to a gene; V was cut back by 4 bases and J by 4 bases. Per germline, CDR1 SEHNR and CDR2 FQNEAQ (reference sequence). As handled by the study authors: Reference gene primer amplification gave estimated nucleated cell counts. The method was immunoSEQ multiplex PCR; TCRdb's version includes in-frame clones alone and lacks a portion of them. For V, J and clone size, that table is used; D and trimming come from the DNA. The sample shows roughly 200,000 clones, approximately 90% of them seen only once. The gene calls are TRBV7-9 and TRBJ2-7, with 10 bases that match TRBD1. Sequencing input: peripheral blood. The sequence came from a man aged 35 to 55 with active or convalescent COVID-19. CDR3 in amino acids: CASSSGQGFYEQYF. As DNA, the CDR3 is TGTGCCAGCAGCTCGGGACAGGGGTTTTACGAGCAGTACTTC. The full variable domain, rest sourced from reference TRBV7-9 and TRBJ2-7, is DTGVSQNPRHKITKRGQNVTFRCDPISEHNRLYWYRQTLGQGPEFLTYFQNEAQLEKSRLLSDRFSAERPKGSFSTLEIQRTEQGDSAMYLCASSSGQGFYEQYFGPGTRLTVT.